The sequence of this TCR beta chain was determined in a study of T cell repertoires in cytomegalovirus infection. Overall study context: CMV infection together with matching HLA type was indicated by public TCR beta signatures.

One entry per CDR3 protein results from TCRdb running MiXCR on the reads. The sample lists under 250,000 distinct CDR3 sequences, under 8.5% occurring once. Study results and limitations: Carriers of CMV and the relevant HLA type were discriminated by public TCR beta frequency. CMV-specific HLA-C-restricted TCR beta clonotypes dominated the ex vivo response.

The CDR3 totals 17 residues. The V gene's germline CDR1 is SGHKS and CDR2 YYEKEE (reference sequence). With 3 bases removed from V and 8 bases from J, the gap between germline ends came to 26 bases. This clonotype was found many times. Its specificity is not known. The sample was PBMCs. The chain recombines TRBV5-5 with TRBJ1-1; possibly TRBD1 for D (6 bases). The origin of this receptor is a human donor in good health (CMV status not recorded). Some clones in this sample may be carry-over from other donors' samples. The CDR3, as DNA: TGTGCCAGCAGCTGGAGGGGGGCTGCCTCCTTCCTTTTAGAAGCTTTCTTT. As protein: CASSWRGAASFLLEAFF.